The 32 T cell receptor beta chains below come from one sample, sequenced in a study of T cells in Graves' hyperthyroidism and ophthalmopathy. The CDR3 regions of TCR beta were amplified from RNA transcripts. With the HTBI primer set, the TCR CDR3 went through a first round of RT-PCR. TCRdb used MiXCR to reprocess the multiplex PCR reads, holding one entry per CDR3 protein. The table lists roughly 420,000 distinct CDR3 sequences, roughly 13% of them singletons. Input material: blood. The receptor set was obtained from a woman between 18 and 30 years old with Graves' hyperthyroidism.

A few counts support this clonotype. The chain has TRBV27 and TRBJ2-3; unclear D gene. The CDR3 has 13 residues. CDR1 and CDR2 from the germline V gene are MNHEY and SMNVEV (reference sequence). Trimming pared 3 bases from V and 2 bases from J, leaving 6 bases between. The CDR3 spells CASSFHHTDTQYF. The CDR3 region has the DNA TGTGCCAGCAGTTTCCACCACACAGATACGCAGTATTTT.

Ten or more counts support this clonotype. This chain joins TRBV11-2 and TRBJ2-5; TRBD1 aligns across 8 bases. V was clipped by 5 bases and J by 5 bases; unmatched bases: 7. Germline CDR1 and CDR2: SGHAT and FQNNGV. The CDR3 spans 14 residues. CDR3 in amino acids: CASSRQGAGETQYF. In DNA form, the CDR3 reads TGTGCCAGCAGCCGGCAGGGGGCCGGGGAGACCCAGTACTTC. The variable domain in full, with the rest retrieved from reference TRBV11-2 and TRBJ2-5, is EAGVAQSPRYKIIEKRQSVAFWCNPISGHATLYWYQQILGQGPKLLIQFQNNGVVDDSQLPKDRFSAERLKGVDSTLKIQPAKLEDSAVYLCASSRQGAGETQYFGPGTRLLVL.

This clonotype was found many times. The J gene is TRBJ2-7, the V gene TRBV27; D call uncertain. The V gene's germline CDR1 is MNHEY and CDR2 SMNVEV (reference sequence). The ends were cut back, 5 bases at V and 1 base at J, with 12 bases in the middle. The CDR3 runs 14 residues. The CDR3 sequence: CASSMTFPSYEQYF. The CDR3 DNA reads as TGTGCCAGCAGTATGACTTTCCCTTCCTACGAGCAGTACTTC.

This clonotype was counted between two and nine times. The V gene is TRBV11-2, the J gene TRBJ1-6; perhaps TRBD1 as D (6 bases). CDR1 SGHAT and CDR2 FQNNGV come from the germline V gene. The ends were cut back, 7 bases at V and 6 bases at J, with 13 bases in the middle. The CDR3 is made up of 14 amino acids. In DNA form, the CDR3 reads TGTGCCAGCACACTAACAGGGTTTAATTCACCCCTCCACTTT. Its protein is CASTLTGFNSPLHF.

This clonotype has at least ten counts. The chain uses TRBV6-1 and TRBJ2-7; TRBD2 aligns across 11 bases. Germline values: CDR1 MNHNS, CDR2 SASEGT. There are 15 residues in the CDR3. V gave up 6 bases and J gave up 2 bases; unmatched junction bases: 6. CDR3 DNA: TGTGCCAGCAGGAGAGGACTAGCGGGCCCCTACGAGCAGTACTTC. Translated: CASRRGLAGPYEQYF.

At least ten counts were recorded for this clonotype. V gene TRBV15 combines with J gene TRBJ1-2; TRBD1 aligns across 7 bases. Per the germline V gene, CDR1 is LNHNV and CDR2 is YYDKDF (reference sequence). This CDR3 is 15 amino acids long. Trimming removed 2 bases from V and 4 bases from J; junction bases left unmatched: 7. CDR3 residues: CATSRRDSRVYGYTF. The DNA for the CDR3 is TGTGCCACCAGCAGACGGGACAGCCGAGTCTATGGCTACACCTTC.

This clonotype was recorded at least ten times. V usage is TRBV7-2 and J usage is TRBJ2-6, with D unresolved. The CDR3 is 13 residues long. Germline CDR1 is SGHTA and CDR2 is FQGNSA. V shed 6 bases and J shed 3 bases, with 6 bases lying between them. The CDR3 protein is CASRGGGANVLTF. The DNA for the CDR3 is TGTGCCAGCAGGGGCGGTGGGGCCAACGTCCTGACTTTC.

This clonotype was seen a handful of times. V is TRBV18 and J is TRBJ2-7; 8 nucleotides line up with TRBD2. This CDR3 is built from 15 residues. With V trimmed by 6 bases and J by 6 bases, 13 bases remained unmatched. CDR1 is KGHSH and CDR2 is LQKENI in the germline V gene. CDR3 region: CASSPTSGPQGEQYF. CDR3 DNA: TGTGCCAGCTCCCCAACTAGCGGACCTCAGGGCGAGCAGTACTTC.

The CDR3 sequence is CASSQQVDNGYTF. The CDR3 coding sequence is TGCGCCAGCAGCCAGCAGGTGGATAATGGCTACACCTTC. The rearrangement links TRBV5-1 to TRBJ1-2; D gene unclear. CDR1 is SGHRS and CDR2 is YFSETQ in the germline V gene. The CDR3 length is 13 residues. V lost 4 bases, J lost 6 bases, and 13 bases lay in between.

At least ten counts were recorded for this clonotype. The V call is TRBV6-1, the J call TRBJ2-7; D is uncertain. Germline V lookup: CDR1 MNHNS, CDR2 SASEGT. Trimming shortened V by 1 base and J by 4 bases, and 17 bases separated the two germline ends. CDR3 length: 16 amino acids. The CDR3 loop is CASSEGWGQVAYEQYF. In DNA, the CDR3 is TGTGCCAGCAGTGAAGGTTGGGGTCAGGTGGCGTACGAGCAGTACTTC.

The sample holds a few counts of this clonotype. The chain joins TRBV6-5 to TRBJ2-1; 11 bases fit TRBD2. CDR3 length: 15 amino acids. Germline-derived CDR1 and CDR2 are MNHEY and SVGAGI. V was clipped by 3 bases and J by 4 bases; unmatched bases: 2. CDR3 in amino acids: CASSYRTSGYNEQFF. The CDR3 DNA sequence: TGTGCCAGCAGTTATAGGACTAGCGGGTACAATGAGCAGTTCTTC.

In the case of this clonotype: Germline is not matched at one junction end, which may reflect a read error. The J gene is TRBJ2-2, the V gene TRBV10-2; D might be TRBD2 (6 bases). Per germline, CDR1 WSHSY and CDR2 SAAADI. The CDR3 runs 12 residues. The CDR3 loop is CASSELTGGLFF. In nucleotides, the CDR3 is TGCGCCAGCAGTGAGTTGACCGGGGGGCTGTTTTTT.

The chain couples TRBV27 to TRBJ2-3, with 9 bases lining up with TRBD2. This CDR3 region has 15 residues. Germline loops: CDR1 MNHEY, CDR2 SMNVEV (reference sequence). Losses at the gene ends were 7 bases for V and 2 bases for J; bases not matched to a gene: 7. The chain's CDR3 is CASNRLAGITDTQYF. CDR3 coding DNA: TGTGCCAGCAATCGCCTAGCGGGAATCACAGATACGCAGTATTTT.

This clonotype was detected many times. The rearrangement joins TRBV20-1 to TRBJ2-1, with D perhaps matching TRBD2 (5 bases). CDR3 length: 15 amino acids. Per the germline V gene, CDR1 is DFQATT and CDR2 is SNEGSKA (reference sequence). V lost 0 bases to trimming and J lost 3 bases, with 12 bases between them. CDR3 sequence reads: CSAREPKRSYNEQFF. For the CDR3, the DNA is TGCAGTGCTAGAGAGCCAAAGCGGAGCTACAATGAGCAGTTCTTC.

The chain has TRBV28 and TRBJ2-3, with D possibly being TRBD1 (6 bases). Germline-derived CDR1 and CDR2 are MDHEN and SYDVKM. V lost 2 bases to trimming and J lost 6 bases, with 15 bases between them. The CDR3 totals 15 residues. Here the CDR3 DNA reads TGTGCCAGCAGTTTAGCAGGGGCAGGGTTGGATACGCAGTATTTT. It yields the protein CASSLAGAGLDTQYF. Together with reference TRBV28 and TRBJ2-3, the CDR3 gives the full variable domain: DVKVTQSSRYLVKRTGEKVFLECVQDMDHENMFWYRQDPGLGLRLIYFSYDVKMKEKGDIPEGYSVSREKKERFSLILESASTNQTSMYLCASSLAGAGLDTQYFGPGTRLTVL.

This clonotype was observed at least ten times. The chain couples TRBV5-1 to TRBJ2-1, with a weak D call TRBD1 (6 bases). The CDR3 spans 13 residues. With 2 bases removed from V and 7 bases from J, the gap between germline ends came to 10 bases. The germline gives CDR1 SGHRS, CDR2 YFSETQ. CDR3 in DNA: TGCGCCAGCAGCTTATACGGACAGAATGAGCAGTTCTTC. Its protein is CASSLYGQNEQFF.

This clonotype was seen only a few times. J is TRBJ2-1 and V is TRBV6-1; 7 bases line up with TRBD2. With V trimmed by 3 bases and J by 3 bases, 2 bases remained unmatched. Germline V gene data show CDR1 as MNHNS and CDR2 as SASEGT. This CDR3 has 14 amino acids. CDR3 residues: CASSDLAGYNEQFF. The DNA for the CDR3 is TGTGCCAGCAGTGATTTAGCGGGCTACAATGAGCAGTTCTTC.

This clonotype came up many times. The V gene is TRBV6-1, the J gene TRBJ1-1, with a tentative D call TRBD1 (6 bases). Germline CDR1 MNHNS, CDR2 SASEGT. The germline V and J ends were trimmed by 6 bases and 4 bases, with 15 bases remaining between them. CDR3 length equals 14 residues. CDR3 in amino acids: CASSRPTGTTEAFF. CDR3 coding DNA: TGTGCCAGCAGCCGCCCCACAGGGACCACTGAAGCTTTCTTT.

The V and J genes are TRBV10-1 and TRBJ2-7; tentatively, D is TRBD1 or TRBD2 (5 bases each). The CDR3 is made up of 15 amino acids. The germline gives CDR1 WNHNN, CDR2 SYGVQD (reference sequence). Trimming pared 7 bases from V and 2 bases from J, leaving 18 bases between. In DNA form, the CDR3 reads TGCGCCAGCACCGAACGGGACCGACCAACCTACGAGCAGTACTTC. This sequence encodes CASTERDRPTYEQYF.

A few counts support this clonotype. The chain uses TRBV7-2 and TRBJ1-2; a possible D gene is TRBD1 (5 bases). The length of the CDR3 is 13 residues. The germline V gene has CDR1 SGHTA and CDR2 FQGNSA. Trimming removed 2 bases at V and 8 bases at J, with 12 bases between. This CDR3 is CASSLRGASGYTF. In nucleotides, the CDR3 is TGTGCCAGCAGCTTAAGAGGGGCTTCGGGCTACACCTTC.

Many counts were recorded for this clonotype. The chain has TRBV7-3 and TRBJ2-3; D uncertain. Per germline, CDR1 SGHTA and CDR2 FQGTGA. Trimming took off 3 bases at V and 6 bases at J, with 10 bases between the two ends. There are 13 residues in the CDR3. The CDR3 DNA reads as TGTGCCAGCAGCTTCCTGGGGTCGGATACGCAGTATTTT. Translating gives CASSFLGSDTQYF. Looking up the rest from reference TRBV7-3 and TRBJ2-3 gives the full variable domain: GAGVSQTPSNKVTEKGKYVELRCDPISGHTALYWYRQSLGQGPEFLIYFQGTGAADDSGLPNDRFFAVRPEGSVSTLKIQRTERGDSAVYLCASSFLGSDTQYFGPGTRLTVL.

Written as DNA, the CDR3 is TGCAGCGCGACAAAGTCCCAAGAGACCCAGTACTTC. Encoded protein: CSATKSQETQYF. The chain couples TRBV29-1 to TRBJ2-5; D gene unclear. This CDR3 contains 12 residues. Germline V gene sequence: CDR1 SQVTM, CDR2 ANQGSEA. The V end was cut by 7 bases, the J end by 1 base, with 10 bases between. Drawing the rest from reference TRBV29-1 and TRBJ2-5, the complete variable domain is SAVISQKPSRDICQRGTSLTIQCQVDSQVTMMFWYRQQPGQSLTLIATANQGSEATYESGFVIDKFPISRPNLTFSTLTVSNMSPEDSSIYLCSATKSQETQYFGPGTRLLVL.

This clonotype was recorded at least ten times. J is TRBJ2-7 and V is TRBV28, with a tentative D call TRBD1 (5 bases). This CDR3 is built from 13 residues. Germline CDR1 and CDR2: MDHEN and SYDVKM. V was shortened by 5 bases and J by 4 bases, with 12 bases between the two germline ends. CDR3 nucleotides: TGTGCCAGCAGTACTCATCAGGGTTACGAGCAGTACTTC. This translates into CASSTHQGYEQYF.

This clonotype showed up many times. The chain employs TRBV28 and TRBJ1-3; the D gene is possibly TRBD1 (5 bases). Germline V gives CDR1 MDHEN, CDR2 SYDVKM. Trimming left V 6 bases short and J 7 bases short, with 22 bases between. The CDR3 extends over 16 amino acids. The chain's CDR3 is CASRNERAGQRNTIYF. The CDR3 nucleotides are TGTGCCAGCAGGAACGAAAGGGCAGGGCAGAGGAACACCATATATTTT.

This chain links TRBV10-2 with TRBJ2-2; TRBD2 agrees at 15 bases. CDR1 is WSHSY and CDR2 is SAAADI in the germline V gene. V trimming: 6 bases; J trimming: 7 bases; junction bases outside the gene matches: 9. The CDR3 totals 17 residues. CDR3 DNA: TGCGCCAGCAGGGAAGGGACTAGCGGGAGGTTGGTCGGGGAGCTGTTTTTT. It yields the protein CASREGTSGRLVGELFF.

This clonotype came up many times. The chain has TRBV5-1 and TRBJ1-6; 9 bases match TRBD1. The trim removed 4 bases at V and 6 bases at J, leaving 8 bases unmatched. This CDR3 spans 16 amino acids. Germline CDR1 is SGHRS and CDR2 is YFSETQ. The CDR3: CASSPTGGSGNSPLHF. The CDR3 DNA reads TGCGCCAGCAGCCCTACAGGGGGCTCGGGTAATTCACCCCTCCACTTT.

V is TRBV18 and J is TRBJ2-1, with 10 bases fitting TRBD2. V lost 5 bases, J lost 5 bases, and 9 bases stayed unmatched. The germline gives CDR1 KGHSH, CDR2 LQKENI. This CDR3 spans 16 amino acids. Here the CDR3 DNA reads TGTGCCAGCTCATCTACTAGCGGGATTTCGGACAATGAGCAGTTCTTC. It encodes CASSSTSGISDNEQFF.

The gene calls are TRBV29-1 and TRBJ1-2; TRBD1 is a possible D gene (5 bases). Germline CDR1 SQVTM, CDR2 ANQGSEA. This CDR3 comprises 13 residues. V lost 6 bases and J 0 bases, leaving 11 bases between the germline ends. This CDR3 is CSVNTGTNYGYTF. The CDR3, as DNA: TGCAGCGTGAATACAGGAACTAACTATGGCTACACCTTC.

This clonotype appeared many times. This chain connects TRBV3-1 to TRBJ2-3; D is undetermined. The CDR3 runs to 13 residues. The ends were cut back, 2 bases at V and 8 bases at J, with 11 bases in the middle. Germline values: CDR1 LGHDT, CDR2 YNNKEL (reference sequence). The CDR3 is CASSQRTSGTQYF. The CDR3 bases are TGTGCCAGCAGCCAAAGAACCTCGGGTACGCAGTATTTT.

This clonotype appeared many times. The V and J genes are TRBV28 and TRBJ1-3; D might be TRBD1 (5 bases). V was cut by 6 bases and J by 0 bases, with 12 bases left in between. This CDR3 spans 15 amino acids. From germline, CDR1 is MDHEN and CDR2 SYDVKM. The CDR3 loop reads CASRGDSGSGNTIYF. The CDR3 DNA reads TGTGCCAGCAGGGGGGACTCCGGCTCTGGAAACACCATATATTTT.

Points on this clonotype: A read error may be the cause here, since a much bigger clone is one base away. The chain carries TRBV4-1 and TRBJ1-5; no clear D gene. In germline, CDR1 is MGHRA, CDR2 YSYEKL. V lost 5 bases to trimming and J lost 3 bases, with 14 bases between them. The CDR3 has 15 amino acids. The CDR3 sequence: CASSSPRSANQPQHF. The CDR3 DNA follows: TGCGCCAGCAGCTCGCCACGGTCGGCCAATCAGCCCCAGCATTTT.

The chain is built from TRBV15 and TRBJ1-2; no clear D gene. V shed 0 bases and J shed 8 bases, with 16 bases lying between them. Per the germline V gene, CDR1 is LNHNV and CDR2 is YYDKDF (reference sequence). This CDR3 has 15 residues. CDR3 loop: CATSRDLGLARGYTF. The CDR3 DNA follows: TGTGCCACCAGCAGAGATCTAGGGTTAGCGAGGGGCTACACCTTC.